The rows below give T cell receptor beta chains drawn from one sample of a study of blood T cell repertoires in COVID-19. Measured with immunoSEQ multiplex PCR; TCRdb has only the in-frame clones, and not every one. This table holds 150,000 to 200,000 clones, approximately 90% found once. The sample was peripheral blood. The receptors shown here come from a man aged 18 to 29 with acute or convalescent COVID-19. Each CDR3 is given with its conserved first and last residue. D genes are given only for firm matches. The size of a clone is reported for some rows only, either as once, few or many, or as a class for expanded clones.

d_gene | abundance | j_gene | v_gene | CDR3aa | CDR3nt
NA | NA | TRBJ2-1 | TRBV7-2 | CASSPGDGYNEQFF | TGTGCCAGCAGCCCGGGGGACGGGTACAATGAGCAGTTCTTC
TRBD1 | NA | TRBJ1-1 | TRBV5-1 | CASSSRPGTGSVTEAFF | TGCGCCAGCAGCTCCCGTCCCGGGACAGGGTCGGTCACTGAAGCTTTCTTT
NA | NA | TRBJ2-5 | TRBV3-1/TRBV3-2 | CASSQDPDSRETQYF | TGTGCCAGCAGCCAAGATCCCGATTCGAGGGAGACCCAGTACTTC
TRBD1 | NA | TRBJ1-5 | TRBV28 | CASSPTGRGNQPQHF | TGTGCCAGCAGCCCGACAGGGCGCGGCAATCAGCCCCAGCATTTT
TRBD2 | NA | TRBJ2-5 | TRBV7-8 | CASSPSLPPPPWTSGGKPQETQYF | TGTGCCAGCAGCCCCTCCCTACCCCCGCCCCCATGGACTAGCGGGGGGAAACCCCAAGAGACCCAGTACTTC
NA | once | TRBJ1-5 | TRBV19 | CASSTTTQSNQPQHF | TGTGCCAGTAGTACGACGACACAGAGCAATCAGCCCCAGCATTTT
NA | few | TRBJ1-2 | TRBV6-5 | CASSSDSRGYGYTF | TGTGCCAGCAGCTCGGACAGCCGGGGCTATGGCTACACCTTC
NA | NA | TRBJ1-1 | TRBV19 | CASSQGMNTEAFF | TGTGCCAGTAGTCAGGGGATGAACACTGAAGCTTTCTTT
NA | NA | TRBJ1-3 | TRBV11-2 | CASSLAGTTGNTIYF | TGTGCCAGCAGCTTGGCCGGGACAACTGGAAACACCATATATTTT
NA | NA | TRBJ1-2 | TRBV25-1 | CASSESGLNYGYTF | TGTGCCAGCAGTGAATCAGGACTGAACTATGGCTACACCTTC
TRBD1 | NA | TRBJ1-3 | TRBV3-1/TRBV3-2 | CASSHWGRDRGNTIYF | TGTGCCAGCAGCCATTGGGGCCGGGACAGGGGAAACACCATATATTTT
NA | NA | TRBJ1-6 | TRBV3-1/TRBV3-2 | CASSHSTESSYNSPLHF | TGTGCCAGCAGCCACTCGACGGAGAGCTCCTATAATTCACCCCTCCACTTT
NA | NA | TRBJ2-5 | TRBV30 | CAWSVLTGQETQYF | TGTGCCTGGAGTGTATTGACAGGCCAAGAGACCCAGTACTTC
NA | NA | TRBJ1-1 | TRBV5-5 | CASSRPGESTAFF | TGTGCCAGCAGCCGACCGGGGGAATCGACAGCTTTCTTT
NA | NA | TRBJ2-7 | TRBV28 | CASSMGLLYEQYF | TGTGCCAGCAGCATGGGACTTCTCTACGAGCAGTACTTC
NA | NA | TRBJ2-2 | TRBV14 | CASSQLRTGELFF | TGTGCCAGCAGCCAACTTCGTACCGGGGAGCTGTTTTTT
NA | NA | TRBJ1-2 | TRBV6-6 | CAIQGYGYTF | TGTGCCATCCAGGGGTATGGCTACACCTTC
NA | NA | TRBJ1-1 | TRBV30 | CAWSVLRGMNTEAFF | TGTGCCTGGAGTGTACTCAGGGGCATGAACACTGAAGCTTTCTTT
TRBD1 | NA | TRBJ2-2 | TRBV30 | CASGTGNTGELFF | TGTGCTTCCGGGACAGGAAACACCGGGGAGCTGTTTTTT
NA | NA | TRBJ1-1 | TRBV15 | CATSRDQVTEAFF | TGTGCCACCAGCAGAGATCAGGTCACTGAAGCTTTCTTT
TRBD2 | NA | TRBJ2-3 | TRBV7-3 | CASSSRGAGGLDTQYF | TGTGCCAGCAGCTCCCGTGGAGCGGGGGGGCTTGATACGCAGTATTTT
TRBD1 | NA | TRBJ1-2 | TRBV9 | CASSSTGQGNYGYTF | TGTGCCAGCAGCTCGACGGGACAGGGGAACTATGGCTACACCTTC
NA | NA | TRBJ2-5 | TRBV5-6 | CASSLGRDLYQETQYF | TGTGCCAGCAGCTTGGGAAGGGACTTGTACCAAGAGACCCAGTACTTC
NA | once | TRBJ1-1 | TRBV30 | CAWTVTTQNTEAFF | TGTGCCTGGACAGTAACCACGCAAAACACTGAAGCTTTCTTT
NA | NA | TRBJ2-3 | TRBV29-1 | CSVEETNRARDTQYF | TGCAGCGTTGAAGAGACCAACAGGGCGAGAGATACGCAGTATTTT
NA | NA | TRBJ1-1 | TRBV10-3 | CAISESQGGDTEAFF | TGTGCCATCAGTGAGTCACAGGGCGGCGACACTGAAGCTTTCTTT
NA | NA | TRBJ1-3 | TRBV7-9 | CASSLDRHLGIGNTIYF | TGTGCCAGCAGCTTAGATAGGCATCTCGGGATTGGGAACACCATATATTTT
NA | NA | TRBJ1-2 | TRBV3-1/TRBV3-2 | CASSQGSNGYTF | TGTGCCAGCAGCCAAGGTAGCAATGGCTACACCTTC
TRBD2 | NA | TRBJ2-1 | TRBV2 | CASDTSGGAGEQFF | TGTGCCAGCGACACTAGCGGGGGGGCTGGGGAGCAGTTCTTC
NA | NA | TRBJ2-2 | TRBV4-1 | CASSQDVGGTGELFF | TGCGCCAGCAGCCAAGACGTAGGAGGCACCGGGGAGCTGTTTTTT
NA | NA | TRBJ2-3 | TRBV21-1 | CASSSSSTARTGAAPSTDTQYF | TGTGCCAGCAGCAGTTCCTCTACAGCCCGGACAGGGGCCGCCCCTAGCACAGATACGCAGTATTTT
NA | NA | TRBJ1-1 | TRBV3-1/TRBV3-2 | CASSPSRSTEAFF | TGTGCCAGCAGCCCCTCAAGGAGCACTGAAGCTTTCTTT
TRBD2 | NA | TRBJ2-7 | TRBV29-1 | CSVTPTGGLYEQYF | TGCAGCGTGACCCCAACGGGGGGGCTCTACGAGCAGTACTTC
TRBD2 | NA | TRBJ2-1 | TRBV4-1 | CASSQGFGGGYGEQFF | TGCGCCAGCAGCCAAGGTTTTGGGGGGGGTTACGGTGAGCAGTTCTTC
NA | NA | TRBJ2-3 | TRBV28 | CASSYAGRGTDTQYF | TGTGCCAGCAGCTACGCCGGCAGGGGCACAGATACGCAGTATTTT
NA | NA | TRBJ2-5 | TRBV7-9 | CASSLVAQETQYF | TGTGCCAGCAGCTTAGTGGCCCAAGAGACCCAGTACTTC
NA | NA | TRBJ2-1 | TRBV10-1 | CASSESSNPYNEQFF | TGCGCCAGCAGTGAGTCATCCAATCCCTACAATGAGCAGTTCTTC
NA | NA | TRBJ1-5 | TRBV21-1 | CASSKDRVNQPQHF | TGTGCCAGCAGCAAAGATCGCGTAAATCAGCCCCAGCATTTT
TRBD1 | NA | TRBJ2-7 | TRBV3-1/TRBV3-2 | CASSSRDRVYEQYF | TGTGCCAGCAGCTCACGGGACAGAGTCTACGAGCAGTACTTC
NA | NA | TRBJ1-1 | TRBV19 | CASSIPSQAGTEAFF | TGTGCCAGTAGTATTCCGTCGCAGGCGGGGACTGAAGCTTTCTTT
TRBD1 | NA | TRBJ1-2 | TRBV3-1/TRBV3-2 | CASSQGGQGNYGYTF | TGTGCCAGCAGCCAAGGGGGACAGGGCAACTATGGCTACACCTTC
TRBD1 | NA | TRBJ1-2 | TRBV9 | CASSVEAGGLYGYTF | TGTGCCAGCAGCGTAGAGGCAGGGGGATTGTATGGCTACACCTTC
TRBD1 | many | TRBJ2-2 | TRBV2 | CASGQGSGELFF | TGTGCCAGCGGACAGGGGAGCGGGGAGCTGTTTTTT
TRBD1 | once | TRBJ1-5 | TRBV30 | CAWSPTGINQPQHF | TGTGCCTGGAGCCCGACAGGGATCAATCAGCCCCAGCATTTT
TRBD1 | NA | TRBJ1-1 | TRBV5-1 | CASSLEGTGGVNTEAFF | TGCGCCAGCAGCTTGGAGGGGACAGGGGGCGTGAACACTGAAGCTTTCTTT
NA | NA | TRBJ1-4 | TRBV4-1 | CASSQDNRADNEKLFF | TGCGCCAGCAGCCAAGATAACAGGGCCGATAATGAAAAACTGTTTTTT
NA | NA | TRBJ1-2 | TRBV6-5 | CASSYSLGAGYTF | TGTGCCAGCAGTTACTCGTTGGGGGCCGGCTACACCTTC
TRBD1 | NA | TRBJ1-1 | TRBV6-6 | CASSYSQGGGTEAFF | TGTGCCAGCAGTTACTCCCAGGGGGGAGGCACTGAAGCTTTCTTT
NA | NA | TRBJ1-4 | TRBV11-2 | CASSLGEQVNEKLFF | TGTGCCAGCAGCTTAGGTGAACAGGTTAATGAAAAACTGTTTTTT
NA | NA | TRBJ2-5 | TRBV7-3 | CASSRGPAAQETQYF | TGTGCCAGCAGCCGTGGGCCCGCCGCACAAGAGACCCAGTACTTC
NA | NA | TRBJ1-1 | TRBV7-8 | CASSFQGMNTEAFF | TGTGCCAGCAGCTTTCAGGGGATGAACACTGAAGCTTTCTTT
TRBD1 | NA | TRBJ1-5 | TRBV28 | CASSLSNRGLSNQPQHF | TGTGCCAGCAGTTTATCGAACAGGGGGCTTAGCAATCAGCCCCAGCATTTT
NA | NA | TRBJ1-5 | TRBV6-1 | CASSVGGYIWSNQPQHF | TGTGCCAGCAGTGTAGGGGGATATATATGGAGCAATCAGCCCCAGCATTTT
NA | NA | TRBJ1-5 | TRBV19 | CASSISPNQPQHF | TGTGCCAGTAGTATCAGTCCAAATCAGCCCCAGCATTTT
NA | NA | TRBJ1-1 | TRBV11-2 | CASSPRQKMNTEAFF | TGTGCCAGCAGCCCCAGACAAAAAATGAACACTGAAGCTTTCTTT